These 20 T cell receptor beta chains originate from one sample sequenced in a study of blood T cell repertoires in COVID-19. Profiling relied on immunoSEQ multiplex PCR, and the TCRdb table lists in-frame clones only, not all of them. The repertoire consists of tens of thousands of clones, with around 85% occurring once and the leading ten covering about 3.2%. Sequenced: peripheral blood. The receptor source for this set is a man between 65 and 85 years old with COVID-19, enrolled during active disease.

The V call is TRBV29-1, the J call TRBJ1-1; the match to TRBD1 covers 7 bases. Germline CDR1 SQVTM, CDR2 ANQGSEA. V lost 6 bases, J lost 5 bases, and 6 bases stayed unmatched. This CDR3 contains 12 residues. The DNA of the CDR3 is TGCAGCGTGGGGGACAGCGAAACTGAAGCTTTCTTT. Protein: CSVGDSETEAFF.

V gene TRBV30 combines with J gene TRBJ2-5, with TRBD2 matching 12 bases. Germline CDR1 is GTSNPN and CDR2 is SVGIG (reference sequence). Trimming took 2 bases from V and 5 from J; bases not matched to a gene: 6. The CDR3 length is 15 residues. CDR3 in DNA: TGTGCCTGGAGTCTAGCGGGAGGGCTAGGGGAGACCCAGTACTTC. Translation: CAWSLAGGLGETQYF. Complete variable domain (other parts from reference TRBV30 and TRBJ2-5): SQTIHQWPATLVQPVGSPLSLECTVEGTSNPNLYWYRQAAGRGLQLLFYSVGIGQISSEVPQNLSASRPQDRQFILSSKKLLLSDSGFYLCAWSLAGGLGETQYFGPGTRLLVL.

The CDR3 reads CASSVRDRGQVQYF. The DNA for the CDR3 is TGTGCCAGCAGCGTAAGGGACAGGGGGCAAGTGCAGTACTTC. The rearrangement links TRBV9 to TRBJ2-7; 12 nucleotides line up with TRBD1. The ends lost 1 base at V and 9 bases at J; junction bases unmatched: 5. The germline V gene has CDR1 SGDLS and CDR2 YYNGEE. The CDR3 runs to 14 residues.

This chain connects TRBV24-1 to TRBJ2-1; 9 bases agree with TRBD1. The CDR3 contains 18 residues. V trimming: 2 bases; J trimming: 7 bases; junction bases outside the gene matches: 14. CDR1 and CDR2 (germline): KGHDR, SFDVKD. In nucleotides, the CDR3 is TGTGCCACCAGTGATTACATTACCGGGACAGGGAATTTGAATGAGCAGTTCTTC. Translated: CATSDYITGTGNLNEQFF.

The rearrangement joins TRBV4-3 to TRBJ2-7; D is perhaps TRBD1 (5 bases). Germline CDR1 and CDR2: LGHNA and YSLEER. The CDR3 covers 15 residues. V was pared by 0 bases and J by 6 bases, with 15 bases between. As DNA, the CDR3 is TGCGCCAGCAGCCAAGAGGGATTCGGGCAGGGCGAGCAGTACTTC. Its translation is CASSQEGFGQGEQYF.

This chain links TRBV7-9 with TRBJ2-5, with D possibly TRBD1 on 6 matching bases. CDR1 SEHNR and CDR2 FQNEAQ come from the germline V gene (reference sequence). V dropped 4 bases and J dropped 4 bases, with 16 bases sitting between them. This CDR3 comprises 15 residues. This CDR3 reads CASSSRTEDPETQYF. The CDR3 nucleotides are TGTGCCAGCAGCTCTAGGACAGAGGACCCAGAGACCCAGTACTTC.

CDR3 region: CASSLSGGRAYNEQFF. The DNA of the CDR3 is TGTGCCAGCAGTTTATCGGGCGGGAGGGCATACAATGAGCAGTTCTTC. V gene TRBV27 combines with J gene TRBJ2-1, with TRBD2 matching 9 bases. Losses at the gene ends were 0 bases for V and 4 bases for J; bases not matched to a gene: 4. The germline V gene encodes CDR1 MNHEY and CDR2 SMNVEV (reference sequence). The CDR3 extends over 16 amino acids.

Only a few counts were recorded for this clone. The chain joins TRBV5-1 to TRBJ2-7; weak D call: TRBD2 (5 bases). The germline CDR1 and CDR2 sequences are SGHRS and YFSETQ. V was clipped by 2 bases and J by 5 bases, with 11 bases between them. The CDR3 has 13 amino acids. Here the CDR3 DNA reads TGCGCCAGCAGCTTTCAGGTCGGGAACGAGCAGTACTTC. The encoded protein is CASSFQVGNEQYF.

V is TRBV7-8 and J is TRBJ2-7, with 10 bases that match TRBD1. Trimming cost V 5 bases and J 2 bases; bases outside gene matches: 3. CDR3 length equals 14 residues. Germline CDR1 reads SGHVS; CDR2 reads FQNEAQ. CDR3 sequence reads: CASSRQGAPYEQYF. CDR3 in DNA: TGTGCCAGCAGCAGACAGGGGGCTCCCTACGAGCAGTACTTC.

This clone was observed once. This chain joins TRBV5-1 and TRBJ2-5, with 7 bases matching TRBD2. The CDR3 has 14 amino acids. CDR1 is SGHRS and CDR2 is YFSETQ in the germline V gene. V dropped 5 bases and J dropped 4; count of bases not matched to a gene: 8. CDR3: CASSREGGIETQYF. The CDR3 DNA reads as TGCGCCAGCAGTCGCGAGGGAGGGATAGAGACCCAGTACTTC. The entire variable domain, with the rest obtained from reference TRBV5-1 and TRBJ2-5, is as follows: KAGVTQTPRYLIKTRGQQVTLSCSPISGHRSVSWYQQTPGQGLQFLFEYFSETQRNKGNFPGRFSGRQFSNSRSEMNVSTLELGDSALYLCASSREGGIETQYFGPGTRLLVL.

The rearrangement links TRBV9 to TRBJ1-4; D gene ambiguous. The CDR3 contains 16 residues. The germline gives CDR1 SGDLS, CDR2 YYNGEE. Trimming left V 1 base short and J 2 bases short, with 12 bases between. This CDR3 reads CASSVSGAGTNEKLFF. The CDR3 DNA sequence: TGTGCCAGCAGCGTAAGTGGCGCCGGGACTAATGAAAAACTGTTTTTT.

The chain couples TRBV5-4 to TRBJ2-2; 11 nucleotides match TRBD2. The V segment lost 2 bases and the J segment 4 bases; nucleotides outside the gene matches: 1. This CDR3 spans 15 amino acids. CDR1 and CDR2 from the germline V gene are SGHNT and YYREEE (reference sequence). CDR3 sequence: CASSLGLAGTGELFF. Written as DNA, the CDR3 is TGTGCCAGCAGCTTAGGACTAGCGGGCACCGGGGAGCTGTTTTTT.

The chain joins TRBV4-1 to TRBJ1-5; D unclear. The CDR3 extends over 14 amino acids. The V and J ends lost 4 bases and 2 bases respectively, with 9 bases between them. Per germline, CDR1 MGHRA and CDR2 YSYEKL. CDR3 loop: CASSPREGNQPQHF. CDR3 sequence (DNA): TGCGCCAGCAGCCCCCGGGAAGGCAATCAGCCCCAGCATTTT.

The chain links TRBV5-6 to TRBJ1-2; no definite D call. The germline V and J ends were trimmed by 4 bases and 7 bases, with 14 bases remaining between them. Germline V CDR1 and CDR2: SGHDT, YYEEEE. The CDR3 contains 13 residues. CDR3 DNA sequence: TGTGCCAGCAGCCTCGATTACGGTGGTGGCTACACCTTC. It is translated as CASSLDYGGGYTF. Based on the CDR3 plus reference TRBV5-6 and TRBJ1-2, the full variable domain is DAGVTQSPTHLIKTRGQQVTLRCSPKSGHDTVSWYQQALGQGPQFIFQYYEEEERQRGNFPDRFSGHQFPNYSSELNVNALLLGDSALYLCASSLDYGGGYTFGSGTRLTVV.

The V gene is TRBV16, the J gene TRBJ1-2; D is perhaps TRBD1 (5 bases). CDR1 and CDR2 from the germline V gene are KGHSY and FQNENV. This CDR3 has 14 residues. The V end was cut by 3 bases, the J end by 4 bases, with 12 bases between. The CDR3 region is CASSQIQGPYGYTF. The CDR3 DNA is TGTGCCAGCAGCCAGATCCAGGGTCCCTATGGCTACACCTTC.

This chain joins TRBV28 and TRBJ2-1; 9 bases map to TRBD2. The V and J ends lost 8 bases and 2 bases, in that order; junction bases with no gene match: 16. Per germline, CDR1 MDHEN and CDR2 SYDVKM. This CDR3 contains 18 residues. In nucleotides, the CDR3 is TGTGCCAGCGCTGTACTAGCGGGCACGACTAGGCCCTACAATGAGCAGTTCTTC. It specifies CASAVLAGTTRPYNEQFF.

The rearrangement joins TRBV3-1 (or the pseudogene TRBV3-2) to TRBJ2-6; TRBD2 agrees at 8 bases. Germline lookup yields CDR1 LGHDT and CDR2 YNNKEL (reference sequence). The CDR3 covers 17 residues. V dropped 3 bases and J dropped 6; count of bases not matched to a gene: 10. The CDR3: CASSQPLRGGEANVLTF. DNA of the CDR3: TGTGCCAGCAGCCAGCCCCTTCGGGGGGGCGAGGCCAACGTCCTGACTTTC.

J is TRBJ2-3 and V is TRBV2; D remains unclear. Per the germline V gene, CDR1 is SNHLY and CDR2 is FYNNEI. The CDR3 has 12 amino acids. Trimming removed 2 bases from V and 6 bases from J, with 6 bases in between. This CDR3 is CASSETVDTQYF. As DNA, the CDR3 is TGTGCCAGCAGTGAAACGGTTGATACGCAGTATTTT.

The CDR3, as DNA: TGTGCCAGCAGCCAAGAGGGTCATGGAGGCGGCTACACCTTC. It encodes CASSQEGHGGGYTF. The chain carries TRBV3-1 (or the pseudogene TRBV3-2) and TRBJ1-2, with no clear D. The germline V and J ends were trimmed by 0 bases and 8 bases, with 13 bases remaining between them. Germline V gene sequence: CDR1 LGHDT, CDR2 YNNKEL (reference sequence). The CDR3 loop spans 14 amino acids.

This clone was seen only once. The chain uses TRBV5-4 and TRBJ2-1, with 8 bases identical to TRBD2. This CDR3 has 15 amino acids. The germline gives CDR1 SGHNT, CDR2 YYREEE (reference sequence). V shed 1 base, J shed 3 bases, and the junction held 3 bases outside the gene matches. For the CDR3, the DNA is TGTGCCAGCAGCTTGACTAGCGGAATCTACAATGAGCAGTTCTTC. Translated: CASSLTSGIYNEQFF.